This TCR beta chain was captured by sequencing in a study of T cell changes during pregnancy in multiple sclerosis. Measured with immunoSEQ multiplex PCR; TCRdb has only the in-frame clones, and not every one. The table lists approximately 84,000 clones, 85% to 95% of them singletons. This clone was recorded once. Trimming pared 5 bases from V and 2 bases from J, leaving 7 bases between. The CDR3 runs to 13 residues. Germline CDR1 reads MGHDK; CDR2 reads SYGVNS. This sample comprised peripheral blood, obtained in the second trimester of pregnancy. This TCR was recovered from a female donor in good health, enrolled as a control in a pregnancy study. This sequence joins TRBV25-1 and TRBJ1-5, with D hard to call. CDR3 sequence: CASSLAGNQPQHF. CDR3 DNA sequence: TGTGCCAGCAGTCTGGCAGGCAATCAGCCCCAGCATTTT.